The clone carrying this T cell receptor beta chain was seen a few times. As yet, its antigen is unknown. There were only healthy Caucasians among the donors. The V gene end was trimmed by 5 bases and the J gene end by 0 bases; junction bases not matched to a gene: 9. The CDR3 is 17 residues long. These data come from a study of identical twins. Study conclusions and caveats: Out-of-frame TCR alpha sharing observed in monozygotic twins exceeded model estimates. The more abundant beta clonotypes in cord blood had fewer insertions, and memory repertoires did not show this.

Template switching created a universal primer site, and the cDNA included unique molecular identifiers. TCRdb reprocessed the 5' RACE reads via MiXCR and lists one record per CDR3 protein. The table has 220,000 or so distinct CDR3 sequences, about 7% seen once. The same sample was also studied in work on yellow fever vaccine responses in identical twins.

The sequenced sample was memory (CD45RO+) T cells sorted from blood. V and J are TRBV12-3 or TRBV12-4 and TRBJ2-7, with 11 bases identical to TRBD2. The TCR originated in a young woman in good health. Written as DNA, the CDR3 is TGTGCCAGCAGTGCCGGGACTAGCGGATTTAGCTCCTACGAGCAGTACTTC. Its protein product is CASSAGTSGFSSYEQYF.